Listed below are T cell receptor beta chains from one sample, sequenced in a study of blood T cell repertoires in COVID-19. Sequenced by immunoSEQ multiplex PCR; TCRdb stores in-frame clones only, minus some. The sample contains roughly 250,000 clones, 87% of which appear only once. The specimen was PBMCs or T cells enriched from blood (not recorded which). These receptor sequences come from a woman aged 25 to 39 with acute COVID-19. CDR3s include the opening cysteine and the closing phenylalanine or tryptophan. A D gene is named only where the DNA matches it firmly. Clone size appears in some rows only: once, few, many, or a class for an expanded clone.

V: TRBV28; D: -; size: -; J: TRBJ1-4; DNA: TGTGCCAGCCACACGGACAGTCCGAATGAAAAACTGTTTTTT; CDR3: CASHTDSPNEKLFF
V: TRBV5-4; D: TRBD2; size: once; J: TRBJ2-3; DNA: TGTGCCAGCAGCTTGGGGGGGGGTCGGGAGAGGACAGATACGCAGTATTTT; CDR3: CASSLGGGRERTDTQYF
V: TRBV11-3; D: -; size: -; J: TRBJ2-2; DNA: TGTGCCAGCACCCTGGGGCCCGGGACACAAACCGGGGAGCTGTTTTTT; CDR3: CASTLGPGTQTGELFF
V: TRBV18; D: -; size: -; J: TRBJ2-7; DNA: TGTGCCAGCTCACCACCGTCCTATCCCTACGAGCAGTACTTC; CDR3: CASSPPSYPYEQYF
V: TRBV2; D: -; size: -; J: TRBJ2-1; DNA: TGTGCCAGCAGTGAACTTAACAATGAGCAGTTCTTC; CDR3: CASSELNNEQFF
V: TRBV28; D: TRBD1; size: few; J: TRBJ1-2; DNA: TGTGCCAGCAGGCGGACAGGGGGCGGGAACTATGGCTACACCTTC; CDR3: CASRRTGGGNYGYTF
V: TRBV5-1; D: -; size: -; J: TRBJ1-1; DNA: TGCGCCAGCAGCTCCCGGTTGTCCGGGAACACTGAAGCTTTCTTT; CDR3: CASSSRLSGNTEAFF
V: TRBV6-5; D: -; size: -; J: TRBJ2-1; DNA: TGTGCCAGCAGTTACTCGGCTGGCTATGAGCAGTTCTTC; CDR3: CASSYSAGYEQFF
V: TRBV19; D: TRBD1; size: few; J: TRBJ1-4; DNA: TGTGCCAGTAGGACAGACAGGGGAACTAATGAAAAACTGTTTTTT; CDR3: CASRTDRGTNEKLFF
V: TRBV19; D: -; size: -; J: TRBJ1-5; DNA: TGTGCCAGTAGTATGGAGATACGCGGGGGGCTAAGCAATCAGCCCCAGCATTTT; CDR3: CASSMEIRGGLSNQPQHF
V: TRBV6-2/TRBV6-3; D: -; size: -; J: TRBJ2-7; DNA: TGTGCCAGCAGTTCCGACTTCTTTACCTACGAGCAGTACTTC; CDR3: CASSSDFFTYEQYF
V: TRBV2; D: -; size: -; J: TRBJ1-1; DNA: TGTGCCAGCGGCCGGGTGTCGGGTCTCTTT; CDR3: CASGRVSGLF
V: TRBV5-1; D: -; size: -; J: TRBJ1-5; DNA: TGCGCCAGCAGCCCCGGGGGAACGGGCAATCAGCCCCAGCATTTT; CDR3: CASSPGGTGNQPQHF
V: TRBV14; D: TRBD1; size: few; J: TRBJ1-2; DNA: TGTGCCAGCAGCCTACTGACAGGGGGTGTAGGCTATGGCTACACCTTC; CDR3: CASSLLTGGVGYGYTF
V: TRBV7-2; D: -; size: -; J: TRBJ1-1; DNA: TGTGCCAGCAGCTTAGGGGCAAACACTGAAGCTTTCTTT; CDR3: CASSLGANTEAFF
V: TRBV10-3; D: -; size: -; J: TRBJ2-7; DNA: TGTGCCATCAGATTGGACAGAGCCTACGAGCAGTACTTC; CDR3: CAIRLDRAYEQYF
V: TRBV7-3; D: -; size: few; J: TRBJ2-1; DNA: TGTGCCAGCAGCTCCTCTCTCGTGGCAGGGTTGGATGAGCAGTTCTTC; CDR3: CASSSSLVAGLDEQFF
V: TRBV18; D: -; size: -; J: TRBJ2-7; DNA: TGTGCCAGCTCACCACTACAGAGCTCCTACGAGCAGTACTTC; CDR3: CASSPLQSSYEQYF
V: TRBV9; D: -; size: -; J: TRBJ2-7; DNA: TGTGCCAGCAGTGGTCGTGGGGAGGTGGGGTACGAGCAGTACTTC; CDR3: CASSGRGEVGYEQYF
V: TRBV30; D: -; size: -; J: TRBJ1-5; DNA: TGTGCCTGGAGAGGACAGTTCAATAGCAATCAGCCCCAGCATTTT; CDR3: CAWRGQFNSNQPQHF
V: TRBV2; D: -; size: once; J: TRBJ2-5; DNA: TGTGCCAGCAGGGGACAAAGAGGGGAGACCCAGTACTTC; CDR3: CASRGQRGETQYF
V: TRBV11-2; D: -; size: few; J: TRBJ2-7; DNA: TGTGCCAGCAGCTTAGGGGAGAGCTCCTACGAGCAGTACTTC; CDR3: CASSLGESSYEQYF
V: TRBV11-3; D: TRBD1; size: -; J: TRBJ2-1; DNA: TGTGCCAGCAGCCCCGGACAGGGGGGCTACAATGAGCAGTTCTTC; CDR3: CASSPGQGGYNEQFF
V: TRBV30; D: -; size: -; J: TRBJ1-2; DNA: TGTGCCTGGAGGCCGGGTCGTGACAGGCGCTATGGCTACACCTTC; CDR3: CAWRPGRDRRYGYTF
V: TRBV21-1; D: -; size: -; J: TRBJ2-7; DNA: TGTGCCAGCAGCAAAGGGTTGACGGGGAAGAAGGAGCAGTACTTC; CDR3: CASSKGLTGKKEQYF
V: TRBV21-1; D: -; size: -; J: TRBJ1-5; DNA: TGTGCCAGCAGCAACGAAGGCCCGGGACAGTATAGCAATCAGCCCCAGCATTTT; CDR3: CASSNEGPGQYSNQPQHF
V: TRBV20-1; D: -; size: once; J: TRBJ2-6; DNA: TGCAGTGCTAGTCCCTTTATCTCTGGGGCCAACGTCCTGACTTTC; CDR3: CSASPFISGANVLTF
V: TRBV28; D: -; size: -; J: TRBJ1-6; DNA: TGTGCCAGCAAATCAGGGGAAAATTCACCCCTCCACTTT; CDR3: CASKSGENSPLHF
V: TRBV5-6; D: -; size: few; J: TRBJ1-2; DNA: TGTGCCAGCAGCTTGGATCCAGGGGTCACTATCTATGGCTACACCTTC; CDR3: CASSLDPGVTIYGYTF
V: TRBV19; D: -; size: -; J: TRBJ2-7; DNA: TGTGCCAGTAGTCCACAGACTAGCTCCTACGAGCAGTACTTC; CDR3: CASSPQTSSYEQYF
V: TRBV21-1; D: -; size: -; J: TRBJ2-7; DNA: TGTGCCAGCTACGGAGGGACAGTGCGCTACGAGCAGTACTTC; CDR3: CASYGGTVRYEQYF
V: TRBV15; D: -; size: many; J: TRBJ1-2; DNA: TGTGCCACCAGCAGAGACAGGGTCATCTATGGCTACACCTTC; CDR3: CATSRDRVIYGYTF
V: TRBV9; D: TRBD1; size: -; J: TRBJ1-2; DNA: TGTGCCAGCAGTGACACCGGGACAGGCGGTCAGGGCTACACCTTC; CDR3: CASSDTGTGGQGYTF
V: TRBV28; D: -; size: -; J: TRBJ2-1; DNA: TGTGCCAGCAGTTTTACAGCAACCTCCTACAATGAGCAGTTCTTC; CDR3: CASSFTATSYNEQFF
V: TRBV28; D: TRBD1; size: -; J: TRBJ1-3; DNA: TGTGCCAGCAGTCTGGGACAGGGTAGGGACACCATATATTTT; CDR3: CASSLGQGRDTIYF
V: TRBV19; D: TRBD2; size: -; J: TRBJ2-5; DNA: TGTGCCAGTAGTATAGGACTAGCGGGGGGGACTGCGGAGACCCAGTACTTC; CDR3: CASSIGLAGGTAETQYF
V: TRBV5-1; D: -; size: -; J: TRBJ2-2; DNA: TGCGCCAGCAGGGAGGGGGGGCCGAACACCGGGGAGCTGTTTTTT; CDR3: CASREGGPNTGELFF
V: TRBV19; D: -; size: few; J: TRBJ1-5; DNA: TGTGCCAGTACCCCTTTAGCAAACAGCAATCAGCCCCAGCATTTT; CDR3: CASTPLANSNQPQHF
V: TRBV18; D: -; size: -; J: TRBJ2-3; DNA: TGTGCCAGCTCACCACCGTCGACAACAGATACGCAGTATTTT; CDR3: CASSPPSTTDTQYF
V: TRBV11-2; D: -; size: -; J: TRBJ1-5; DNA: TGTGCCAGCAGCTTAGGCATCAGGGAGCCCCAGCATTTT; CDR3: CASSLGIREPQHF
V: TRBV6-5; D: -; size: once; J: TRBJ1-4; DNA: -; CDR3: CASSSSATNEKLFF
V: TRBV2; D: -; size: -; J: TRBJ1-4; DNA: TGTGCCAGCAGGCTACAGGGAACTAATGAAAAACTGTTTTTT; CDR3: CASRLQGTNEKLFF
V: TRBV7-9; D: -; size: -; J: TRBJ1-1; DNA: TGTGCCAGCAGCTTTACAGACATGCTCACTGAAGCTTTCTTT; CDR3: CASSFTDMLTEAFF
V: TRBV6-5; D: TRBD1; size: -; J: TRBJ2-7; DNA: TGTGCCTCCCGAGGGACAGGGCGTTCCTACGAGCAGTACTTC; CDR3: CASRGTGRSYEQYF
V: TRBV6-5; D: -; size: -; J: TRBJ2-1; DNA: TGTGCCAGCGGGATCGGGCTAGCCTCACGGGATGAGCAGTTCTTC; CDR3: CASGIGLASRDEQFF